Below are 30 T cell receptor beta chains sequenced from a single sample in a study of neurological immune-mediated disorders. MiXCR, applied by TCRdb to the 5' RACE reads, yields one record per CDR3 protein. Of about 59,000 distinct CDR3 sequences in the sample, under 4.5% were seen once. Material for sequencing was PBMCs. These receptors were collected from a woman aged 30 to 39 with multiple sclerosis.

The V call is TRBV12-3 or TRBV12-4, the J call TRBJ2-3, with 9 bases that match TRBD2. Losses at the gene ends were 3 bases for V and 9 bases for J; bases not matched to a gene: 10. CDR3 size: 15 residues. CDR3 sequence (DNA): TGTGCCAGCAGTTTCGGAGCGGGGGGCCCTTTCACGCAGTATTTT. It encodes CASSFGAGGPFTQYF.

This clonotype has ten or more counts. The chain has TRBV6-2 or TRBV6-3 and TRBJ2-1; TRBD2 aligns across 8 bases. This CDR3 spans 14 amino acids. V was pared by 6 bases and J by 4 bases, with 5 bases of the junction left unmatched. Germline assignment: CDR1 MNHEY and CDR2 SVGEGT. The CDR3: CASSETSEYNEQFF. CDR3 bases: TGTGCCAGCAGCGAGACTAGCGAGTACAATGAGCAGTTCTTC.

Many counts were recorded for this clonotype. This chain uses TRBV12-3 or TRBV12-4 with TRBJ1-1, with unresolved D. V lost 3 bases and J lost 1, with 3 bases in between. The CDR3 runs to 12 residues. CDR3 DNA sequence: TGTGCCAGCAGTTTTCAGAACACTGAAGCTTTCTTT. Translating it yields CASSFQNTEAFF.

This chain joins TRBV7-8 and TRBJ2-1; TRBD2 matches 7 bases. The junction had 9 bases not matched to a gene; V was cut back by 3 bases and J by 10 bases. The CDR3 has 14 amino acids. Per the germline V gene, CDR1 is SGHVS and CDR2 is FQNEAQ. The CDR3 loop is CASSFNRGREEQFF. In DNA, the CDR3 is TGTGCCAGCAGCTTTAATCGCGGGAGAGAAGAGCAGTTCTTC.

By sample fraction, this clonotype is medium-sized. CDR3 loop: CSARTLEGNSPLHF. The CDR3 DNA reads TGCAGTGCTCGGACCCTGGAGGGTAATTCACCCCTCCACTTT. This chain connects TRBV20-1 to TRBJ1-6; D is ambiguous. Trimming took 5 bases from V and 6 from J, leaving 14 bases between them. CDR3 length: 14 residues. Germline loops: CDR1 DFQATT, CDR2 SNEGSKA (reference sequence).

The genes are TRBV12-3 or TRBV12-4 and TRBJ1-5, with 10 positions matching TRBD1. This CDR3 has 16 residues. The V and J ends lost 3 bases and 9 bases, in that order; junction bases with no gene match: 11. The CDR3 spells CASSFSGTGASGPQHF. In DNA, the CDR3 is TGTGCCAGCAGTTTCTCCGGGACAGGGGCCTCGGGGCCCCAGCATTTT.

In this sample, this clonotype turned up a few times. A much larger clone differs from this one at a single base, so this may be a read error. CDR3 protein: CSAWERNEKLFF. The DNA for the CDR3 is TGCAGTGCTTGGGAAAGAAATGAAAAACTGTTTTTT. V and J are TRBV20-1 and TRBJ1-4; D is undetermined. CDR1 DFQATT and CDR2 SNEGSKA come from the germline V gene (reference sequence). Trimming stripped 5 bases from V and 5 bases from J, with 9 bases between. The CDR3 is 12 residues long.

At least ten counts were recorded for this clonotype. The chain links TRBV9 to TRBJ2-1; possible D gene TRBD2, 7 bases. The CDR3 consists of 16 residues. In germline, CDR1 is SGDLS, CDR2 YYNGEE. The V gene lost 7 bases and the J gene lost 6 bases, with 23 bases spanning the gap. In nucleotides, the CDR3 is TGTGCCAGCGGGGACCGCGGAGGGGGGGGGACCAATGAGCAGTTCTTC. Translation gives CASGDRGGGGTNEQFF.

This clonotype was detected ten times or more. The rearrangement uses TRBV10-3 and TRBJ1-4; the D is unclear. CDR3 size: 13 residues. The ends were cut back, 3 bases at V and 4 bases at J, with 6 bases in the middle. Germline CDR1 reads ENHRY; CDR2 reads SYGVKD. The CDR3 here is CAISDSNNEKLFF. The CDR3 region has the DNA TGTGCCATCAGTGACTCAAATAATGAAAAACTGTTTTTT.

The sample holds many counts of this clonotype. The J gene is TRBJ2-3, the V gene TRBV29-1, with D unresolved. CDR3 length: 13 residues. CDR1 is SQVTM, CDR2 ANQGSEA, per germline. Trimming removed 3 bases from V and 4 bases from J, with 11 bases in between. CDR3 region: CSVEIQSADTQYF. In nucleotides, the CDR3 is TGCAGCGTTGAGATTCAAAGCGCAGATACGCAGTATTTT.

This clonotype was detected ten times or more. This sequence joins TRBV20-1 and TRBJ2-3; 8 bases are a match to TRBD2. Germline CDR1 DFQATT, CDR2 SNEGSKA (reference sequence). The CDR3 sequence is 13 residues long. J was trimmed by 5 bases and V by 6 bases; bases with no gene match: 7. The CDR3 bases are TGCAGTGCCCGAAGCGGGGGAGGAGATACGCAGTATTTT. Its translation: CSARSGGGDTQYF.

This clonotype was counted many times. The chain couples TRBV20-1 to TRBJ1-1, with D hard to call. This CDR3 region has 13 residues. Germline V gives CDR1 DFQATT, CDR2 SNEGSKA (reference sequence). The V gene lost 2 bases and the J gene lost 11 bases, with 18 bases spanning the gap. CDR3: CSARSGVTTKAFF. CDR3 DNA: TGCAGTGCTAGATCCGGGGTCACGACGAAGGCTTTCTTT.

This clonotype was counted between two and nine times. One junction end disagrees with the germline gene, perhaps due to a read error. The chain employs TRBV5-6 and TRBJ1-6, with 7 bases that match TRBD1. Per germline, CDR1 SGHDT and CDR2 YYEEEE. The CDR3 is made up of 16 amino acids. The CDR3 coding sequence is TGTGCCAGCAGCGCGCGACAGGGCGGCTATAATTCACCCCTACACTTT. Protein product: CASSARQGGYNSPLHF.

This clonotype was picked up many times. A junction boundary mismatches the germline segment, possibly from a read error. The rearrangement uses TRBV20-1 and TRBJ1-5; 7 nucleotides match TRBD1. The CDR3 is 14 residues long. Germline-derived CDR1 and CDR2 are DFQATT and SNEGSKA (reference sequence). The CDR3 DNA follows: TGCAGTGCTAGAGCCACGACAGGGAACCAGCCCCAGAATTTT. This encodes CSARATTGNQPQNF.

The table lists this clonotype with many counts. CDR3 sequence reads: CSVEWGGKNTQYF. The CDR3 region has the DNA TGCAGCGTTGAATGGGGGGGCAAGAATACGCAGTATTTT. This sequence joins TRBV29-1 and TRBJ2-3; possible D gene TRBD2, 7 bases. The germline V gene encodes CDR1 SQVTM and CDR2 ANQGSEA. The CDR3 is 13 amino acids. Trimming pared 2 bases from V and 7 bases from J, leaving 13 bases between.

A word on this clonotype: A much more abundant neighbour one base away suggests this may be a read error. Lacking the conserved final phenylalanine or tryptophan, this CDR3 likely reflects a read error. The DNA is omitted, as the CDR3 cannot be located on it reliably, and the CDR3 follows TCRdb's listing. The chain is built from TRBV7-2 and TRBJ1-3; the D call in the table, TRBD1, was not verified against the DNA. The CDR3 is made up of 13 amino acids, end residues included. Germline CDR1 and CDR2: SGHTA and FQGNSA. The CDR3 loop is CASSPIGVGTAFY.

Many counts were recorded for this clonotype. The chain is built from TRBV7-2 and TRBJ2-1, with 10 bases lining up with TRBD2. Trimming took 4 bases from V and 5 from J; bases not matched to a gene: 8. There are 16 residues in the CDR3. Germline loops: CDR1 SGHTA, CDR2 FQGNSA. CDR3 residues: CASSSKGLAAHNEQFF. The CDR3 nucleotides are TGTGCCAGCAGCTCGAAAGGACTAGCGGCCCACAATGAGCAGTTCTTC.

At least ten counts were recorded for this clonotype. The V and J genes are TRBV24-1 and TRBJ2-3, with 8 positions matching TRBD2. CDR1 and CDR2 from the germline V gene are KGHDR and SFDVKD. This CDR3 has 15 amino acids. The ends lost 3 bases at V and 5 bases at J; junction bases unmatched: 6. Here the CDR3 DNA reads TGTGCCACCAGTGATCCTAACGGGGGGGTAGATACGCAGTATTTT. It is translated as CATSDPNGGVDTQYF.

The table lists this clonotype with many counts. The V and J genes are TRBV9 and TRBJ2-3; D gene ambiguous. In germline, CDR1 is SGDLS, CDR2 YYNGEE. This CDR3 has 13 amino acids. Trimming cost V 2 bases and J 4 bases, with 8 bases left between them. As DNA, the CDR3 is TGTGCCAGCAGCGTGATGGGCGCAGATACGCAGTATTTT. Protein sequence: CASSVMGADTQYF.

The chain links TRBV6-1 to TRBJ2-4, with unresolved D. The CDR3 is 16 amino acids. Germline CDR1 MNHNS, CDR2 SASEGT. V lost 0 bases to trimming and J lost 7 bases, with 16 bases between them. CDR3 loop: CASSEAGVSDRNIQYF. The CDR3 bases are TGTGCCAGCAGTGAAGCCGGAGTATCCGATCGGAACATTCAGTACTTC.

This chain links TRBV29-1 with TRBJ2-1; a possible D gene is TRBD2 (5 bases). Per the germline V gene, CDR1 is SQVTM and CDR2 is ANQGSEA. Trimming took 6 bases from V and 5 from J, leaving 11 bases between them. The CDR3 contains 12 residues. The CDR3 spells CSVEERDNEQFF. CDR3 nucleotides: TGCAGCGTGGAGGAAAGGGACAATGAGCAGTTCTTC.

Only a few counts were recorded for this clonotype. This clone may be a read error of a much larger clone one base away. The J gene is TRBJ1-1, the V gene TRBV20-1; D not resolved. Germline-derived CDR1 and CDR2 are DFQATT and SNEGSKA (reference sequence). The V gene lost 6 bases and the J gene lost 3 bases, with 14 bases spanning the gap. The CDR3 runs 13 residues. CDR3 region: CSAPAGKHTEAFF. The CDR3 coding sequence is TGCAGTGCCCCAGCGGGAAAACACACTGAAGCTTTCTTT.

This clonotype was picked up many times. This clone may be a read error of a much larger clone one base away. This chain connects TRBV9 to TRBJ2-7, with TRBD1 identical over 7 bases. The ends lost 6 bases at V and 1 base at J; junction bases unmatched: 7. Germline lookup yields CDR1 SGDLS and CDR2 YYNGEE. This CDR3 has 14 residues. CDR3 bases: TGTGCCAGCAACCGGGACAGAAAATCCTACGAGCAGTACTTC. This sequence encodes CASNRDRKSYEQYF.

A few counts support this clonotype. CDR3 region: CASSKERNEQFF. DNA for the CDR3: TGTGCCAGCAGTAAAGAGAGAAATGAGCAGTTCTTC. This chain connects TRBV7-2 to TRBJ2-1, with D unclear. Germline CDR1 and CDR2: SGHTA and FQGNSA. The CDR3 covers 12 residues. V shed 6 bases and J shed 7 bases, with 10 bases lying between them.

This clonotype showed up many times. The rearrangement joins TRBV3-1 to TRBJ2-7; either TRBD1 or TRBD2 may supply D (5 bases each). CDR1 is LGHDT and CDR2 is YNNKEL in the germline V gene (reference sequence). V was trimmed by 4 bases and J by 9 bases, leaving 13 bases between them. The CDR3 is made up of 12 amino acids. CDR3: CASSPTGAAQYF. CDR3 nucleotides: TGTGCCAGCAGCCCGACCGGGGCTGCGCAGTACTTC.

This clonotype occurred many times. The chain recombines TRBV28 with TRBJ1-4; D gene ambiguous. The CDR3 extends over 13 amino acids. The germline V and J ends were trimmed by 4 bases and 3 bases, with 6 bases remaining between them. Germline CDR1 is MDHEN and CDR2 is SYDVKM. The CDR3 loop is CASSSRANEKLFF. As DNA, the CDR3 is TGTGCCAGCAGTTCGCGGGCTAATGAAAAACTGTTTTTT. Full variable domain (outside the CDR3, taken from reference TRBV28 and TRBJ1-4): DVKVTQSSRYLVKRTGEKVFLECVQDMDHENMFWYRQDPGLGLRLIYFSYDVKMKEKGDIPEGYSVSREKKERFSLILESASTNQTSMYLCASSSRANEKLFFGSGTQLSVL.

Many counts were recorded for this clonotype. The rearrangement uses TRBV5-1 and TRBJ2-3; 9 bases line up with TRBD2. The trim removed 6 bases at V and 1 base at J, leaving 3 bases unmatched. The CDR3 extends over 14 amino acids. The germline CDR1 and CDR2 sequences are SGHRS and YFSETQ. The DNA for the CDR3 is TGCGCCAGCAAGAGCGGGGGGCGCACAGATACGCAGTATTTT. It specifies CASKSGGRTDTQYF.

Ten or more counts support this clonotype. The chain carries TRBV20-1 and TRBJ2-2; no definite D call. Germline values: CDR1 DFQATT, CDR2 SNEGSKA (reference sequence). The ends were cut back, 5 bases at V and 3 bases at J, with 7 bases in the middle. The CDR3 has 12 residues. The CDR3 region has the DNA TGCAGTGCTGGACGGCACACCGGGGAGCTGTTTTTT. This gives the protein CSAGRHTGELFF.

This chain links TRBV10-3 with TRBJ1-5; 9 positions agree with TRBD1. V shed 6 bases, J shed 1 base, and the junction held 4 bases outside the gene matches. CDR1 is ENHRY and CDR2 is SYGVKD in the germline V gene. The CDR3 runs to 15 residues. CDR3 sequence reads: CAIRSGTGSNQPQHF. The CDR3 DNA follows: TGTGCCATCAGGAGCGGGACAGGGAGCAATCAGCCCCAGCATTTT.

In this sample, this clonotype turned up many times. V and J are TRBV2 and TRBJ2-4; D is undetermined. CDR1 SNHLY and CDR2 FYNNEI come from the germline V gene. The CDR3 runs to 15 residues. Deletions cut 4 bases from V and 0 bases from J, with 10 bases between. As DNA, the CDR3 is TGTGCCAGCAGTGGTCCCCCGATAGCCAAAAACATTCAGTACTTC. Its translation is CASSGPPIAKNIQYF. The full variable domain, rest sourced from reference TRBV2 and TRBJ2-4, is EPEVTQTPSHQVTQMGQEVILRCVPISNHLYFYWYRQILGQKVEFLVSFYNNEISEKSEIFDDQFSVERPDGSNFTLKIRSTKLEDSAMYFCASSGPPIAKNIQYFGAGTRLSVL.